These 29 T cell receptor beta chains originate from one sample sequenced in a study of OX40 agonist ivuxolimab in advanced cancers. Assay used: immunoSEQ multiplex PCR; TCRdb lists only in-frame clones, some missing. The table records about 57,000 clones, 75% to 85% of them present only once. The source was CD4+ or CD8+ T cells sorted from blood, collected in a trial of the OX40 agonist ivuxolimab. Receptors originate from an adult with an advanced solid tumor such as melanoma, head and neck, liver or kidney cancer.

The chain joins TRBV6-5 to TRBJ2-7; a possible D gene is TRBD2 (5 bases). The CDR3 has 12 amino acids. The ends were cut back, 8 bases at V and 6 bases at J, with 14 bases in the middle. The V gene's germline CDR1 is MNHEY and CDR2 SVGAGI. The CDR3 DNA follows: TGTGCCAGCCAGAGCGGCCGGCGCGAGCAGTACTTC. Its protein product is CASQSGRREQYF.

The chain uses TRBV20-1 and TRBJ2-7; D call uncertain. Germline V gene data show CDR1 as DFQATT and CDR2 as SNEGSKA (reference sequence). The CDR3 runs 11 residues. With 3 bases removed from V and 3 bases from J, the gap between germline ends came to 6 bases. CDR3 loop: CSARVGYEQYF. The CDR3 nucleotides read TGCAGTGCTAGGGTCGGCTACGAGCAGTACTTC.

The chain's CDR3 is CSARRSGGTAHTDTQYF. In DNA form, the CDR3 reads TGCAGCGCGCGCCGTAGCGGGGGGACCGCACACACAGATACGCAGTATTTT. The V and J genes are TRBV29-1 and TRBJ2-3, with TRBD2 matching 10 bases. With V trimmed by 7 bases and J by 2 bases, 15 bases remained unmatched. Germline loops: CDR1 SQVTM, CDR2 ANQGSEA. The CDR3 covers 17 residues.

This chain links TRBV28 with TRBJ1-2, with unresolved D. Germline values: CDR1 MDHEN, CDR2 SYDVKM. V was cut by 3 bases and J by 8 bases, with 13 bases left in between. The CDR3 covers 13 residues. CDR3 coding DNA: TGTGCCAGCAGTTTCGTTTGGGGTCCGGGCTACACCTTC. Residues: CASSFVWGPGYTF.

The rearrangement joins TRBV19 to TRBJ2-3, with D perhaps matching TRBD2 (5 bases). V lost 5 bases and J 4 bases, leaving 10 bases between the germline ends. The germline V gene encodes CDR1 LNHDA and CDR2 SQIVND (reference sequence). The CDR3 has 13 amino acids. The CDR3 DNA reads TGTGCCAGTAGTGTTGGACTGGCAGATACGCAGTATTTT. Translating gives CASSVGLADTQYF.

This rearrangement joins TRBV11-2 to TRBJ2-3; possible D gene TRBD2, 5 bases. The V and J ends lost 5 bases and 0 bases respectively, with 12 bases between them. The CDR3 extends over 15 amino acids. The V gene's germline CDR1 is SGHAT and CDR2 FQNNGV. Written as DNA, the CDR3 is TGTGCCAGCAGCCCGAGGGTGCCTAGCACAGATACGCAGTATTTT. This sequence encodes CASSPRVPSTDTQYF.

The chain recombines TRBV7-8 with TRBJ2-7; 9 bases align to TRBD2. CDR3 length: 16 amino acids. The germline V gene has CDR1 SGHVS and CDR2 FQNEAQ. The trim removed 5 bases at V and 3 bases at J, leaving 11 bases unmatched. The CDR3 nucleotides read TGTGCCAGCAGCATTAGCGGGAGAAGGCAGGACTACGAGCAGTACTTC. Translation gives CASSISGRRQDYEQYF.

DNA for the CDR3: TGTGCCAGCAGCCCTGGGACAGAGATAGGAGATACGCAGTATTTT. Protein sequence: CASSPGTEIGDTQYF. J is TRBJ2-3 and V is TRBV4-2, with TRBD1 matching 7 bases. The CDR3 runs 15 residues. V lost 4 bases to trimming and J lost 5 bases; unmatched junction nucleotides: 9. The germline gives CDR1 LGHNA, CDR2 YNFKEQ.

V is TRBV6-1 and J is TRBJ1-5; D gene ambiguous. This CDR3 has 15 residues. Trimming stripped 5 bases from V and 0 bases from J, with 11 bases between. Germline lookup yields CDR1 MNHNS and CDR2 SASEGT. The CDR3 DNA reads as TGTGCCAGCAGTACCCTGGAGGGTAGCAATCAGCCCCAGCATTTT. Protein product: CASSTLEGSNQPQHF.

The chain links TRBV9 to TRBJ2-5; 10 bases are a match to TRBD2. Germline-derived CDR1 and CDR2 are SGDLS and YYNGEE. V shed 0 bases and J 2 bases; nucleotides not matched to a gene: 7. The CDR3 is 17 residues long. CDR3 region: CASSVGAGGPRQETQYF. DNA for the CDR3: TGTGCCAGCAGCGTAGGAGCGGGAGGGCCTAGGCAAGAGACCCAGTACTTC.

The chain uses TRBV20-1 and TRBJ2-4; no clear D gene. With 6 bases removed from V and 6 bases from J, the gap between germline ends came to 6 bases. The CDR3 contains 10 residues. Per germline, CDR1 DFQATT and CDR2 SNEGSKA (reference sequence). This CDR3 reads CSAGRNIQYF. DNA for the CDR3: TGCAGTGCCGGTAGAAACATTCAGTACTTC.

The chain has TRBV11-2 and TRBJ2-3; TRBD2 matches at 8 bases. Germline CDR1 is SGHAT and CDR2 is FQNNGV. The CDR3 covers 16 residues. J gave up 5 bases and V 5 bases, and 12 bases lay outside the gene matches. The CDR3 protein is CASSMGGRPGVDTQYF. The CDR3 nucleotides are TGTGCCAGCAGCATGGGCGGGAGGCCGGGTGTAGATACGCAGTATTTT.

J is TRBJ2-5 and V is TRBV6-5, with 7 bases matching TRBD2. Germline values: CDR1 MNHEY, CDR2 SVGAGI. CDR3 length: 13 amino acids. With V trimmed by 4 bases and J by 3 bases, 2 bases remained unmatched. The CDR3 loop is CASSWAGEETQYF. CDR3 DNA sequence: TGTGCCAGCAGTTGGGCGGGAGAAGAGACCCAGTACTTC.

The chain combines TRBV5-1 with TRBJ2-5; D tentatively reads TRBD1 or TRBD2 (5 bases each). This CDR3 is built from 14 residues. Germline CDR1 SGHRS, CDR2 YFSETQ. V lost 4 bases and J lost 5, with 15 bases in between. For the CDR3, the DNA is TGCGCCAGCAGCCAAGGGACCGCTGCTGAGACCCAGTACTTC. It encodes CASSQGTAAETQYF.

This chain uses TRBV7-2 with TRBJ1-3; D not certain. The CDR3 runs to 14 residues. Germline V CDR1 and CDR2: SGHTA, FQGNSA. V shed 1 base and J shed 2 bases, with 6 bases lying between them. CDR3 sequence: CASSLGPTGNTIYF. CDR3 sequence (DNA): TGTGCCAGCAGCTTAGGACCCACTGGAAACACCATATATTTT.

The chain couples TRBV11-2 to TRBJ1-4; weak D call: TRBD1 (5 bases). The CDR3 consists of 13 residues. V was pared by 3 bases and J by 6 bases, with 8 bases between. Germline CDR1 is SGHAT and CDR2 is FQNNGV. The DNA for the CDR3 is TGTGCCAGCAGCTTTGGGGCTTATGAAAAACTGTTTTTT. This encodes CASSFGAYEKLFF.

About this clone: Additional DNA sequences in this sample encode the identical CDR3. This chain connects TRBV9 to TRBJ2-7, with 14 nucleotides matching TRBD2. V trimming: 4 bases; J trimming: 4 bases; junction bases outside the gene matches: 13. The CDR3 consists of 18 residues. Germline V gives CDR1 SGDLS, CDR2 YYNGEE. CDR3 nucleotides: TGTGCCAGCAGCCCCAGACTAGCGGGAGGGCCAGTAGTTTACGAGCAGTACTTC. Translating gives CASSPRLAGGPVVYEQYF. The full variable domain, its missing parts supplied by reference TRBV9 and TRBJ2-7, is DSGVTQTPKHLITATGQRVTLRCSPRSGDLSVYWYQQSLDQGLQFLIQYYNGEERAKGNILERFSAQQFPDLHSELNLSSLELGDSALYFCASSPRLAGGPVVYEQYFGPGTRLTVT.

The V gene is TRBV30, the J gene TRBJ2-3; tentative D call: TRBD2 (7 bases). Germline loops: CDR1 GTSNPN, CDR2 SVGIG (reference sequence). V shed 3 bases and J shed 2 bases, with 12 bases lying between them. The CDR3 runs to 14 residues. The CDR3 DNA reads as TGTGCCTGGAGGCGGGGGCGAAACACAGATACGCAGTATTTT. This codes for CAWRRGRNTDTQYF. Complete variable domain (other parts from reference TRBV30 and TRBJ2-3): SQTIHQWPATLVQPVGSPLSLECTVEGTSNPNLYWYRQAAGRGLQLLFYSVGIGQISSEVPQNLSASRPQDRQFILSSKKLLLSDSGFYLCAWRRGRNTDTQYFGPGTRLTVL.

This chain joins TRBV6-1 and TRBJ2-7; TRBD2 is a possible D gene (5 bases). V dropped 7 bases and J dropped 5 bases, with 21 bases sitting between them. This CDR3 spans 15 amino acids. Germline CDR1 reads MNHNS; CDR2 reads SASEGT. The CDR3 bases are TGTGCCAGCAACCCCGGTTGGAGACGAGGGAACGAGCAGTACTTC. It codes for CASNPGWRRGNEQYF.

V gene TRBV19 combines with J gene TRBJ2-2, with 8 positions matching TRBD1. Per germline, CDR1 LNHDA and CDR2 SQIVND (reference sequence). The CDR3 length is 16 residues. Trimming at V came to 1 base and at J to 5 bases, leaving 6 bases not matched to a gene. The chain's CDR3 is CASSIGRTGWTGELFF. The CDR3 DNA reads TGTGCCAGTAGTATAGGTAGGACAGGGTGGACCGGGGAGCTGTTTTTT.

This chain joins TRBV27 and TRBJ2-1; D gene ambiguous. The CDR3 consists of 14 residues. V lost 2 bases and J 15 bases, leaving 20 bases between the germline ends. The germline gives CDR1 MNHEY, CDR2 SMNVEV (reference sequence). CDR3 protein: CASSLSLLARFWFF. For the CDR3, the DNA is TGTGCCAGCAGTTTAAGTCTTCTCGCAAGGTTTTGGTTCTTC.

This clone was counted once. This chain uses TRBV9 with TRBJ2-3; 10 bases are shared with TRBD2. Per the germline V gene, CDR1 is SGDLS and CDR2 is YYNGEE. The CDR3 totals 15 residues. V lost 4 bases, J lost 3 bases, and 5 bases stayed unmatched. CDR3 loop: CASSYLAGETDTQYF. The CDR3, as DNA: TGTGCCAGCAGCTACCTAGCGGGAGAAACAGATACGCAGTATTTT.

The chain joins TRBV20-1 to TRBJ2-1; D is undetermined. This CDR3 region has 11 residues. Germline assignment: CDR1 DFQATT and CDR2 SNEGSKA (reference sequence). V was clipped by 0 bases and J by 10 bases, with 7 bases between them. The CDR3 coding sequence is TGCAGTGCTAGAGATGCCCGGGAGCAGTTCTTC. Translation gives CSARDAREQFF.

This clone has more than one count but fewer than ten. At one of its ends the junction is not consistent with the germline gene, which may arise from a read error. This chain joins TRBV7-8 and TRBJ2-7, with D possibly TRBD1 on 5 matching bases. From germline, CDR1 is SGHVS and CDR2 FQNEAQ. The length of the CDR3 is 11 residues. DNA for the CDR3: TGTGCCAGCAGCTTAGGGCAGGGTAGGCACTTC. It codes for CASSLGQGRHF.

This clone is a singleton in its sample. The V gene is TRBV11-2, the J gene TRBJ1-1, with D hard to call. V was cut by 1 base and J by 5 bases, with 11 bases left in between. Germline CDR1 reads SGHAT; CDR2 reads FQNNGV. CDR3 length: 14 residues. The CDR3 coding sequence is TGTGCCAGCAGCTTAGTTCTGGGGATAACTGAAGCTTTCTTT. Translation: CASSLVLGITEAFF.

The rearrangement links TRBV5-1 to TRBJ2-1, with 12 bases lining up with TRBD2. Per the germline V gene, CDR1 is SGHRS and CDR2 is YFSETQ. J gave up 7 bases and V 5 bases, and 16 bases lay outside the gene matches. The CDR3 loop spans 18 amino acids. CDR3 DNA sequence: TGCGCCAGCAGTCGTAAGGGACTAGCGGGCCCGTCGGGGAATGAGCAGTTCTTC. Protein product: CASSRKGLAGPSGNEQFF.

The chain combines TRBV5-1 with TRBJ2-3; D is undetermined. The CDR3 runs 14 residues. Trimming cost V 4 bases and J 0 bases, with 9 bases left between them. CDR1 is SGHRS and CDR2 is YFSETQ in the germline V gene. CDR3 residues: CASSPGLSTDTQYF. CDR3 sequence (DNA): TGCGCCAGCAGCCCTGGCCTGAGCACAGATACGCAGTATTTT.

The chain couples TRBV28 to TRBJ2-4, with 11 bases fitting TRBD2. This CDR3 comprises 16 residues. Trimming took 4 bases from V and 0 from J; bases not matched to a gene: 2. Germline V gene data show CDR1 as MDHEN and CDR2 as SYDVKM. For the CDR3, the DNA is TGTGCCAGCAGTTCCACTAGCGGGGGAGCCAAAAACATTCAGTACTTC. Its translation: CASSSTSGGAKNIQYF.

DNA for the CDR3: TGTGCCAGCACCTTGACAGGGGGTAGCTCTGGGGCCAACGTCCTGACTTTC. Residues: CASTLTGGSSGANVLTF. The rearrangement links TRBV2 to TRBJ2-6, with 9 bases that match TRBD1. The J segment lost 0 bases and the V segment lost 7 bases, leaving 7 bases of the junction unmatched. CDR3 length: 17 residues. The V gene's germline CDR1 is SNHLY and CDR2 FYNNEI.